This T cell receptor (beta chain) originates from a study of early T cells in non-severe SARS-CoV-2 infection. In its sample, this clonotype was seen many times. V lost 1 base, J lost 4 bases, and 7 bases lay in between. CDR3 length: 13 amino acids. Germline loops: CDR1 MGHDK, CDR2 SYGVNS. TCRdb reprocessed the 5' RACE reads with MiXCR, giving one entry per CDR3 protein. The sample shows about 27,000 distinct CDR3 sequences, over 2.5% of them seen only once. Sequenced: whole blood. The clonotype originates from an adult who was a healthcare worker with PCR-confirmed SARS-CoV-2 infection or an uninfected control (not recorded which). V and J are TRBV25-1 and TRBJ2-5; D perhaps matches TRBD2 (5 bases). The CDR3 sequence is CASSEWERETQYF. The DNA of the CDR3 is TGTGCCAGCAGTGAATGGGAGAGAGAGACCCAGTACTTC.